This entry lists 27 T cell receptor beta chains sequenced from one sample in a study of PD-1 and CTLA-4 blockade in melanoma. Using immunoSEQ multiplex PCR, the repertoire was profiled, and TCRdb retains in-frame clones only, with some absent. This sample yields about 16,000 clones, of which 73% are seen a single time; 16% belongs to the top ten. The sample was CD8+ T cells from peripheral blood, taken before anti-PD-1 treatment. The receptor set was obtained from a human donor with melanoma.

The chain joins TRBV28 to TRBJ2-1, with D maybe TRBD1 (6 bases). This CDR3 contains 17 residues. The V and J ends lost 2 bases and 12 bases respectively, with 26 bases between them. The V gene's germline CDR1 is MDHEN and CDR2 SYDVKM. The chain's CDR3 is CASSLLLEDLSLQGQFF. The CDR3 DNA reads TGTGCCAGCAGTTTACTTCTGGAGGACCTCTCCTTACAGGGGCAGTTCTTC.

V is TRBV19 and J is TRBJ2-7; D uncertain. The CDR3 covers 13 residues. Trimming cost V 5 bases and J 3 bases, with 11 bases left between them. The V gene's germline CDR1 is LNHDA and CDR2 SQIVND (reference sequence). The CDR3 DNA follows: TGTGCCAGTAGTTACACGAATGGCTACGAGCAGTACTTC. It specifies CASSYTNGYEQYF. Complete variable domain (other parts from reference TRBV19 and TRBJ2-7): DGGITQSPKYLFRKEGQNVTLSCEQNLNHDAMYWYRQDPGQGLRLIYYSQIVNDFQKGDIAEGYSVSREKKESFPLTVTSAQKNPTAFYLCASSYTNGYEQYFGPGTRLTVT.

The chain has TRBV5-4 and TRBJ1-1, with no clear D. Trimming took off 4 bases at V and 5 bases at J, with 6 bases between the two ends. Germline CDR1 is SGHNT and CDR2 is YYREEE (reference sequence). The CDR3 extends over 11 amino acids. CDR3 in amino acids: CASSDATEAFF. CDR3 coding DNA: TGTGCCAGCAGCGACGCAACTGAAGCTTTCTTT.

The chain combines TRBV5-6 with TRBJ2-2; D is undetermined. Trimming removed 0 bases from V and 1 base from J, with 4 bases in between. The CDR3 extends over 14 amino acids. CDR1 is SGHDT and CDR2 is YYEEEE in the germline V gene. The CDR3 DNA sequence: TGTGCCAGCAGCTTGGGACTGAACACCGGGGAGCTGTTTTTT. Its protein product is CASSLGLNTGELFF.

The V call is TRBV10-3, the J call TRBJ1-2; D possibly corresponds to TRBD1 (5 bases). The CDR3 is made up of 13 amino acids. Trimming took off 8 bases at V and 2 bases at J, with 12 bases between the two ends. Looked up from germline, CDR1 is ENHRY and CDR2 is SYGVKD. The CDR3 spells CAILREGNYGYTF. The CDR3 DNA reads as TGTGCCATCCTTAGGGAGGGGAACTATGGCTACACCTTC.

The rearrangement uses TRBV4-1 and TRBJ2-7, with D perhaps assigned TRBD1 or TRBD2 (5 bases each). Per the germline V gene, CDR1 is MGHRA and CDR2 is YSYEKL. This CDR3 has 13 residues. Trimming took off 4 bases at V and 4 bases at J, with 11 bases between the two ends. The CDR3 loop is CASSPPGRYEQYF. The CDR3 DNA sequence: TGCGCCAGCAGCCCTCCGGGACGTTACGAGCAGTACTTC.

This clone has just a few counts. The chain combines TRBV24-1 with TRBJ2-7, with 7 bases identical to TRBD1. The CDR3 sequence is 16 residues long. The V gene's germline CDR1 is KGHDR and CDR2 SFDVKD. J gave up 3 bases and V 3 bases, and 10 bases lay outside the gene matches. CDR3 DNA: TGTGCCACCAGTGATAAACAGGGGATAACGCACTACGAGCAGTACTTC. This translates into CATSDKQGITHYEQYF.

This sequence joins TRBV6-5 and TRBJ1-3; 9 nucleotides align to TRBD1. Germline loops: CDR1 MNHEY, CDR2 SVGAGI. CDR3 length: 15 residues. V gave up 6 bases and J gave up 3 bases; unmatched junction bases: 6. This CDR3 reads CASRRQGGYGNTIYF. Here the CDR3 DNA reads TGTGCCAGCAGACGACAGGGGGGCTATGGAAACACCATATATTTT.

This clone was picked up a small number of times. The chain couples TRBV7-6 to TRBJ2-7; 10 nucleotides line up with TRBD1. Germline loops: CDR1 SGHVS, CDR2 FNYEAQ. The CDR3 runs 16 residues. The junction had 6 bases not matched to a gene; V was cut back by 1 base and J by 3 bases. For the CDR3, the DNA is TGTGCCAGCAGCTTAGATACCCGGACAGGGGGCTACGAGCAGTACTTC. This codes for CASSLDTRTGGYEQYF.

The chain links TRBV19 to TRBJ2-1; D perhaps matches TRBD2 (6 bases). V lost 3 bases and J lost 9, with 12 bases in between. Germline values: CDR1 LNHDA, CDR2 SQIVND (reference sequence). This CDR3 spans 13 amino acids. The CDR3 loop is CASSMASAGEQFF. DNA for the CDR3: TGTGCCAGTAGTATGGCTAGCGCTGGTGAGCAGTTCTTC.

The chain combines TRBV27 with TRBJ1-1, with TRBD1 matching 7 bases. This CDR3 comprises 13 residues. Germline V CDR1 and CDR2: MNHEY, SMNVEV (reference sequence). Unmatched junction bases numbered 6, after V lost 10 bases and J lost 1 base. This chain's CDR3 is CATSTGANTEAFF. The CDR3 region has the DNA TGTGCCACTTCAACAGGGGCGAACACTGAAGCTTTCTTT.

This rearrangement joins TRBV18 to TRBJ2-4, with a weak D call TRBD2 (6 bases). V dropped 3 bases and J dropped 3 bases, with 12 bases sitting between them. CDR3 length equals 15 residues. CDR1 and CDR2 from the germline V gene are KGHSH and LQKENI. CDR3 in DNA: TGTGCCAGCTCACCGGGGGGTTTGGGCAAAAACATTCAGTACTTC. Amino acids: CASSPGGLGKNIQYF.

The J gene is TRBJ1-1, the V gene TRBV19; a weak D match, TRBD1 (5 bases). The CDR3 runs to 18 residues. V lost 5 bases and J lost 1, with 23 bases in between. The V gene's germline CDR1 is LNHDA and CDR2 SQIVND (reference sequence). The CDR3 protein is CASSSGGGFLSANTEAFF. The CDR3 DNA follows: TGTGCCAGTAGTTCTGGGGGGGGTTTTTTATCGGCGAACACTGAAGCTTTCTTT.

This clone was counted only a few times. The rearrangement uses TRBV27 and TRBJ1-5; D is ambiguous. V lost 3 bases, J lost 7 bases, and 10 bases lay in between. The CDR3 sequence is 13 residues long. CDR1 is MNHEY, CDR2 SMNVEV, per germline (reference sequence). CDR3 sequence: CASSFSALQPQHF. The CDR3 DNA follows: TGTGCCAGCAGTTTTTCCGCGTTACAGCCCCAGCATTTT.

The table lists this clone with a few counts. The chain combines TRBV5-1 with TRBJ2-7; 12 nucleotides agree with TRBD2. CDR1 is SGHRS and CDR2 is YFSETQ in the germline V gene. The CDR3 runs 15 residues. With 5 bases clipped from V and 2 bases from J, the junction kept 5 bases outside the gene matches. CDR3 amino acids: CASSPRLAGAYEQYF. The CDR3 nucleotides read TGCGCCAGCAGTCCTCGACTAGCGGGGGCCTACGAGCAGTACTTC.

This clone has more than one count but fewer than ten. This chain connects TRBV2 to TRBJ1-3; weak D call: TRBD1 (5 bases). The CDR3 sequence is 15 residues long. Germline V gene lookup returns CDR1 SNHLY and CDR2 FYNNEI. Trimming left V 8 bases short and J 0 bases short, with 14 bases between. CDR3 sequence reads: CASGRGPSSGNTIYF. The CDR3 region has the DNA TGTGCCAGCGGCCGGGGCCCCAGCTCTGGAAACACCATATATTTT.

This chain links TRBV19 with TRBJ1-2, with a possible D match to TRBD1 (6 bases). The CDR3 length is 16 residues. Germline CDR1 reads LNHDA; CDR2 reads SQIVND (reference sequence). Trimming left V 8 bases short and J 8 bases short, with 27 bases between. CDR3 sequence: CASRPGGGEYPEGYTF. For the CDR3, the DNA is TGTGCCAGTCGCCCCGGAGGGGGGGAATATCCGGAGGGCTACACCTTC.

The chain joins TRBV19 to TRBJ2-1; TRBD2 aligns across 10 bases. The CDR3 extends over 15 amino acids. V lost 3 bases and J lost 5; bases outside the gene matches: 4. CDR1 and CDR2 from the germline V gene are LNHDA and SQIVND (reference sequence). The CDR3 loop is CASSITSGINNEQFF. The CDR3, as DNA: TGTGCCAGTAGTATCACTAGCGGGATTAACAATGAGCAGTTCTTC.

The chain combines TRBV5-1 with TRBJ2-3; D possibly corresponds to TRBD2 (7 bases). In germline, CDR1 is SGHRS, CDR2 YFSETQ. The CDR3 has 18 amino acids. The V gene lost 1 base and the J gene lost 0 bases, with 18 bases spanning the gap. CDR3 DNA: TGCGCCAGCAGCTTGTATGGCGGGGGACAAACTAGCACAGATACGCAGTATTTT. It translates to CASSLYGGGQTSTDTQYF.

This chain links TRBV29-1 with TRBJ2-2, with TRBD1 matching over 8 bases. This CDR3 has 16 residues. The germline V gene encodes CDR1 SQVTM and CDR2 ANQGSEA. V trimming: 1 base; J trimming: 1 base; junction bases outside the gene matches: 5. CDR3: CSVEVRGQGNTGELFF. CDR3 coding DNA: TGCAGCGTTGAAGTGCGTGGACAGGGGAACACCGGGGAGCTGTTTTTT.

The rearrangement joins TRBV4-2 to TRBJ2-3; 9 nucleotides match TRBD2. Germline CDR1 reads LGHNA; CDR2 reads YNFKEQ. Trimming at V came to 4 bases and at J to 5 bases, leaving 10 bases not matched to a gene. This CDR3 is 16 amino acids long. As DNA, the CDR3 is TGTGCCAGCAGCCCCCCGGGGTTAGCGGGAGAAGATACGCAGTATTTT. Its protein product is CASSPPGLAGEDTQYF.

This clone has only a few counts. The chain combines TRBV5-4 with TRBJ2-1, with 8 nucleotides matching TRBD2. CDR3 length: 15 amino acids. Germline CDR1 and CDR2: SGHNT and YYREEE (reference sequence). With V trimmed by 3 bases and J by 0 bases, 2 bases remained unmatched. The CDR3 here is CASSWSGSSYNEQFF. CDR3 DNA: TGTGCCAGCAGCTGGAGCGGGAGCTCCTACAATGAGCAGTTCTTC.

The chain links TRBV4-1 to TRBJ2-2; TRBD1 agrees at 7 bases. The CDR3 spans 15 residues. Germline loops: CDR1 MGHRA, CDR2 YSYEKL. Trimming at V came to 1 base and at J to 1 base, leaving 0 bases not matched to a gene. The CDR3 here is CASSQGTGNTGELFF. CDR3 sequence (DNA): TGCGCCAGCAGCCAAGGGACAGGGAACACCGGGGAGCTGTTTTTT.

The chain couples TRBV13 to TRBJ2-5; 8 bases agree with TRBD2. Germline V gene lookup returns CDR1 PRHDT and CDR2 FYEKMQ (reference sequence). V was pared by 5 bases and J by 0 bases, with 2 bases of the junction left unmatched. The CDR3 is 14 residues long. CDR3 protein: CASSQREYQETQYF. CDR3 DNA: TGTGCCAGCAGCCAGCGGGAGTACCAAGAGACCCAGTACTTC.

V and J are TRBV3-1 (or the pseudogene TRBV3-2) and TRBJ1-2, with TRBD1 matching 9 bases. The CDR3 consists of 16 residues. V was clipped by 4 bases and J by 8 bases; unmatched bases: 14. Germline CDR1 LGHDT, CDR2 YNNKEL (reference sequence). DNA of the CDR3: TGTGCCAGCAGCCTACCACCGGGACAGGGATTTGAAGGCTACACCTTC. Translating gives CASSLPPGQGFEGYTF.

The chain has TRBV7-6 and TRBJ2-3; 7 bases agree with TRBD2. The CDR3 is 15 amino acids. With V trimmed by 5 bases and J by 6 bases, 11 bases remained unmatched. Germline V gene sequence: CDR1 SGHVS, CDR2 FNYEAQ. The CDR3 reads CASSPPGGSGDTQYF. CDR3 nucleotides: TGTGCCAGCAGCCCCCCCGGGGGGAGCGGGGATACGCAGTATTTT.

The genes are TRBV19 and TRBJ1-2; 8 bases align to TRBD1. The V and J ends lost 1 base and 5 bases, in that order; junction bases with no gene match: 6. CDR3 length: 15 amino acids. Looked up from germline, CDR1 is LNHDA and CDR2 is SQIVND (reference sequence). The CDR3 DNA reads TGTGCCAGTAGTATAGGCCCAGGGGGCGCATATGGCTACACCTTC. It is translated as CASSIGPGGAYGYTF.